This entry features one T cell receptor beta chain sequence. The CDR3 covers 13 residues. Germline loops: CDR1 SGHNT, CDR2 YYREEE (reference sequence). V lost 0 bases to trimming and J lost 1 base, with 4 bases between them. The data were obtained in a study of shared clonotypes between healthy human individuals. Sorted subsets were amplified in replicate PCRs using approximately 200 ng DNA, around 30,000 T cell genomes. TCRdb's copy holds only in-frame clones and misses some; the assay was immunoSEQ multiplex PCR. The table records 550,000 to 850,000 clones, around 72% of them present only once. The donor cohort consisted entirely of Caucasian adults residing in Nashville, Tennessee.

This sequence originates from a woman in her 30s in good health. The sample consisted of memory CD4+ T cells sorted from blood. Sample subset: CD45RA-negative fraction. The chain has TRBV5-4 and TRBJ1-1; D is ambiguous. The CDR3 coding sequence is TGTGCCAGCAGCTTGGCTGAGAACACTGAAGCTTTCTTT. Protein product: CASSLAENTEAFF.